This T cell receptor (beta chain) is from a study of CD8 T cells in ankylosing spondylitis. Overall study results and limits: Before this, some motif variants had been reported in reactive arthritis synovial fluid and blood. Significantly higher representation of disease-linked clones was reported for matched ankylosing spondylitis synovial fluid. Fewer than 10 highly homologous variants formed a TCR beta motif that appeared characteristic of ankylosing spondylitis blood.

Trimming took 4 bases from V and 9 from J, leaving 4 bases between them. CDR3 size: 10 residues. Germline CDR1 is MGHRA and CDR2 is YSYEKL. Library preparation for TCR beta used quantitative 5'-RACE with molecular barcodes. TCRdb itself ran the 5' RACE reads through MiXCR, one entry per CDR3 protein. Found here are a few hundred thousand distinct CDR3 sequences, over 15% of them singletons; the top ten hold roughly 34%. The sample holds a few counts of this clonotype. Its antigen is currently unknown. The clonotype was recovered from a male donor with ankylosing spondylitis or in good health (not recorded which). The sequencing input was blood, either unsorted or a sorted T cell fraction (not recorded which). This chain joins TRBV4-1 and TRBJ1-5; D unresolved. The CDR3 protein is CASSPPPQHF. The CDR3 DNA reads TGCGCCAGCAGCCCACCGCCCCAGCATTTT.